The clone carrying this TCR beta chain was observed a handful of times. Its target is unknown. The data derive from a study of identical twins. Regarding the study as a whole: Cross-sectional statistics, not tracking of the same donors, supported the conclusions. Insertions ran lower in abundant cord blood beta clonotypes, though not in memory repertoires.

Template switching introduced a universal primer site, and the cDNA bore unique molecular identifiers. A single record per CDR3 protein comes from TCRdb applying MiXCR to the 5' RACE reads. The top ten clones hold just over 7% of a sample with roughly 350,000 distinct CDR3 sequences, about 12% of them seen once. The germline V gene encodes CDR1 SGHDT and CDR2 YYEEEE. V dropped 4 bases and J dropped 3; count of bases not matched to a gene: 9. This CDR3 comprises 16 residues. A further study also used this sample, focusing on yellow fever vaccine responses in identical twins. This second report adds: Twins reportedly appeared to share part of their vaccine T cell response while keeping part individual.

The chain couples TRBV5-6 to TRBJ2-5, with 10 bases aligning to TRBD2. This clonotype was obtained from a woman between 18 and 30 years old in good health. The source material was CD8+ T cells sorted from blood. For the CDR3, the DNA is TGTGCCAGCAGCCTCCCCTGGACTAGCGGAGAAGAGACCCAGTACTTC. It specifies CASSLPWTSGEETQYF.